The 8 T cell receptor beta chains reported below all come from one sample, sequenced in a study of T-cell reconstitution after alpha-beta-depleted transplantation in children. Preparing the TCRbeta library involved the use of unique molecular identifiers. From the PCR reads, TCRdb called clonotypes with MiXCR, one entry per CDR3 protein. The sample lists 490,000 or so distinct CDR3 sequences, under 15% occurring once. This specimen consisted of PBMCs from the stem cell graft donor, obtained from the stem cell graft. The receptors come from a human donor who donated a stem cell graft to a child with combined immunodeficiency.

In its sample, this clonotype was seen many times. The chain is built from TRBV2 and TRBJ1-5; weak D call: TRBD1 (5 bases). Per the germline V gene, CDR1 is SNHLY and CDR2 is FYNNEI. CDR3 length equals 15 residues. The V and J ends lost 1 base and 5 bases respectively, with 12 bases between them. This chain's CDR3 is CASSEEAGGYQPQHF. The DNA for the CDR3 is TGTGCCAGCAGTGAAGAGGCGGGGGGTTATCAGCCCCAGCATTTT. Supplemented by reference TRBV2 and TRBJ1-5, the full variable domain reads EPEVTQTPSHQVTQMGQEVILRCVPISNHLYFYWYRQILGQKVEFLVSFYNNEISEKSEIFDDQFSVERPDGSNFTLKIRSTKLEDSAMYFCASSEEAGGYQPQHFGDGTRLSIL.

This clonotype has more than one count but fewer than ten. CDR3: CASSRRQETYEQYF. CDR3 nucleotide sequence: TGTGCCAGCAGCCGTCGACAGGAGACCTACGAGCAGTACTTC. This rearrangement joins TRBV5-5 to TRBJ2-7; TRBD1 might be the D (6 bases). Germline CDR1 and CDR2: SGHKS and YYEKEE (reference sequence). There are 14 residues in the CDR3. V was pared by 4 bases and J by 2 bases, with 13 bases between.

This sequence joins TRBV9 and TRBJ2-3, with TRBD2 matching 13 bases. V trimming: 3 bases; J trimming: 8 bases; junction bases outside the gene matches: 15. CDR3 length: 18 amino acids. Germline assignment: CDR1 SGDLS and CDR2 YYNGEE. The CDR3 region is CASSAGPGLAGEGGTQYF. In DNA form, the CDR3 reads TGTGCCAGCAGCGCCGGCCCCGGACTAGCGGGAGAGGGAGGTACGCAGTATTTT.

The chain links TRBV20-1 to TRBJ2-3; 8 positions match TRBD1. This CDR3 is built from 13 residues. V was pared by 3 bases and J by 6 bases, with 5 bases of the junction left unmatched. Germline V lookup: CDR1 DFQATT, CDR2 SNEGSKA (reference sequence). The CDR3 loop reads CSARHRGIDTQYF. For the CDR3, the DNA is TGCAGTGCTAGGCACAGGGGGATTGATACGCAGTATTTT.

This clonotype was found many times. The chain couples TRBV20-1 to TRBJ1-5; 10 positions agree with TRBD1. Germline V gives CDR1 DFQATT, CDR2 SNEGSKA (reference sequence). V lost 1 base to trimming and J lost 4 bases; unmatched junction nucleotides: 7. The CDR3 spans 16 residues. CDR3 sequence reads: CSARGTGTGANQPQHF. The CDR3 DNA follows: TGCAGTGCTAGAGGGACCGGGACAGGGGCTAATCAGCCCCAGCATTTT.

The chain couples TRBV24-1 to TRBJ2-5, with TRBD1 matching over 10 bases. Germline loops: CDR1 KGHDR, CDR2 SFDVKD. The CDR3 extends over 17 amino acids. The V and J ends lost 3 bases and 4 bases, in that order; junction bases with no gene match: 10. CDR3 nucleotides: TGTGCCACCAGTGATCCGGGACAGGGGTTTACCAGAGAGACCCAGTACTTC. It yields the protein CATSDPGQGFTRETQYF.

This chain connects TRBV27 to TRBJ2-7, with D hard to call. V lost 5 bases to trimming and J lost 0 bases, with 14 bases between them. CDR1 is MNHEY and CDR2 is SMNVEV in the germline V gene (reference sequence). This CDR3 has 15 amino acids. As DNA, the CDR3 is TGTGCCAGCAGTAAAGGGCCAAGTTCCTCCTACGAGCAGTACTTC. Residues: CASSKGPSSSYEQYF.

The V and J genes are TRBV10-3 and TRBJ1-1; 7 bases align to TRBD1. Looked up from germline, CDR1 is ENHRY and CDR2 is SYGVKD. This CDR3 region has 16 residues. V was clipped by 5 bases and J by 0 bases; unmatched bases: 9. CDR3 region: CAISNIRGVVNTEAFF. CDR3 nucleotide sequence: TGTGCCATCAGTAATATCAGGGGGGTCGTGAACACTGAAGCTTTCTTT.